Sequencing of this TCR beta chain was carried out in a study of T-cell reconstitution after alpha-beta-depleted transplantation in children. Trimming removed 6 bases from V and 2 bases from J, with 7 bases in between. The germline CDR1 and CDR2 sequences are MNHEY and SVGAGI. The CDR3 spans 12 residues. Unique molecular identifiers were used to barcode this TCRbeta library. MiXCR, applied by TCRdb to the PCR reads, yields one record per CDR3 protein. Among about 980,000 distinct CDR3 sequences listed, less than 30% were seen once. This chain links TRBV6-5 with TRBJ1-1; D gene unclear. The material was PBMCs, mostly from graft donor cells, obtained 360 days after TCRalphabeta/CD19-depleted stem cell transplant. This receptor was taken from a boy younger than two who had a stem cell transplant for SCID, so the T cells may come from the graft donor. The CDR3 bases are TGTGCCAGCAGCGCAGCCAACACTGAAGCTTTCTTT. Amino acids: CASSAANTEAFF.